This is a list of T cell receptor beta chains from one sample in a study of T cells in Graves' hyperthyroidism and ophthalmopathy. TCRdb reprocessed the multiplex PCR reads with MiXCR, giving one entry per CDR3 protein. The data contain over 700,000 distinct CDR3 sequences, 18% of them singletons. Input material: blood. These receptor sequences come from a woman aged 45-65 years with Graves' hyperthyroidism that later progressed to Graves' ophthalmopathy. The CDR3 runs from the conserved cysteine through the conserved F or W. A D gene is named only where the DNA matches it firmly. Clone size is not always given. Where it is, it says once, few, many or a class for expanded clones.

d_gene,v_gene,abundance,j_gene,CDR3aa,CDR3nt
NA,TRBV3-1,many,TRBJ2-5,CASSQAGTETQYF,TGTGCCAGCAGCCAAGCTGGTACGGAGACCCAGTACTTC
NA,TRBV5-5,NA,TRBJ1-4,CASSSPPLGNEKLFF,TGTGCCAGCAGCTCACCCCCCCTTGGAAATGAAAAACTGTTTTTT
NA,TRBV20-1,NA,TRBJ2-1,CSARDFNNEQFF,TGCAGTGCTAGAGATTTTAACAATGAGCAGTTCTTC
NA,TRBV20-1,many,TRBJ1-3,CSAYGLLQGKSSGNTIYF,TGCAGTGCCTACGGACTACTACAGGGAAAGAGCTCTGGAAACACCATATATTTT
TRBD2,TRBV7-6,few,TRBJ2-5,CASSRGELETQYF,TGTGCCAGCAGTCGGGGGGAGTTAGAGACCCAGTACTTC
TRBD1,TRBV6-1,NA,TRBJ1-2,CASSRQGENGYTF,TGTGCCAGCAGTCGACAGGGCGAGAATGGCTACACCTTC
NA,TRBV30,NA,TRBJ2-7,CAWSVRNEQYF,TGTGCCTGGAGTGTACGGAACGAGCAGTACTTC
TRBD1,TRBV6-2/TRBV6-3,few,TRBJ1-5,CASSYSQGQGAWQPQHF,TGTGCCAGCAGTTACTCCCAGGGGCAGGGGGCTTGGCAGCCCCAGCATTTT
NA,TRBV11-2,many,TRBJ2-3,CASSLDFQSTDTQYF,TGTGCCAGCAGCTTAGATTTTCAGAGCACAGATACGCAGTATTTT
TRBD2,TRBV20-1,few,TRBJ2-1,CSARPAASGGAGEQFF,TGCAGTGCTAGGCCCGCAGCGAGCGGGGGGGCTGGTGAGCAGTTCTTC
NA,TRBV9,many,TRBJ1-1,CASSDDMNTEAFF,TGTGCCAGCAGCGACGACATGAACACTGAAGCTTTCTTT
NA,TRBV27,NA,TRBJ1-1,CASSLIPQYERGTEAFF,TGTGCCAGCAGTCTAATACCCCAGTACGAGAGGGGCACTGAAGCTTTCTTT
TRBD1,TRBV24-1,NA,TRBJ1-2,CATSDPSRDSYGHTF,TGTGCCACCAGTGATCCCTCCCGGGACAGCTATGGCCACACCTTC
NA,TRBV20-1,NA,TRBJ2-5,CSAKLSTLETQYF,TGCAGTGCTAAACTTTCGACTCTGGAGACCCAGTACTTC
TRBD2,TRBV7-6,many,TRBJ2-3,CASSLEGLPPSTDTQYF,TGTGCCAGCAGCTTAGAGGGACTACCCCCTAGCACAGATACGCAGTATTTT
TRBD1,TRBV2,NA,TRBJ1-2,CASSWTGGFDYGYTF,TGTGCCAGCAGTTGGACAGGGGGATTTGACTATGGCTACACCTTC
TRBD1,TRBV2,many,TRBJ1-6,CASSEEGTGRDNSPLHF,TGTGCCAGCAGTGAAGAGGGGACAGGGAGAGATAATTCACCCCTCCACTTT
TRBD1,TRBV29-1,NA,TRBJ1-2,CSVEDADREGYSF,TGCAGCGTTGAAGACGCGGACAGGGAAGGCTACAGCTTC
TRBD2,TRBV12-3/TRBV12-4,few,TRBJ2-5,CASRRGGRETQYF,TGTGCCAGCAGGCGGGGGGGCCGAGAGACCCAGTACTTC
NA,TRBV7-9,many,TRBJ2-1,CASSLSGVGYNEQFF,TGTGCCAGCAGCTTGAGTGGGGTAGGCTACAATGAGCAGTTCTTC
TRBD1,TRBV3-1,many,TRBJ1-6,CASSQGLTTGGAPLHF,TGTGCCAGCAGCCAAGGTCTCACAACAGGGGGCGCGCCCCTCCACTTT
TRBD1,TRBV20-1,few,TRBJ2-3,CSAGQPLQGGALHTQYF,TGCAGTGCTGGACAACCCTTACAAGGGGGCGCCTTACATACGCAGTATTTT
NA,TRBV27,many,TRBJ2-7,CASSLMGHTPYEQYF,TGTGCCAGCAGCCTAATGGGGCACACCCCCTACGAGCAGTACTTC